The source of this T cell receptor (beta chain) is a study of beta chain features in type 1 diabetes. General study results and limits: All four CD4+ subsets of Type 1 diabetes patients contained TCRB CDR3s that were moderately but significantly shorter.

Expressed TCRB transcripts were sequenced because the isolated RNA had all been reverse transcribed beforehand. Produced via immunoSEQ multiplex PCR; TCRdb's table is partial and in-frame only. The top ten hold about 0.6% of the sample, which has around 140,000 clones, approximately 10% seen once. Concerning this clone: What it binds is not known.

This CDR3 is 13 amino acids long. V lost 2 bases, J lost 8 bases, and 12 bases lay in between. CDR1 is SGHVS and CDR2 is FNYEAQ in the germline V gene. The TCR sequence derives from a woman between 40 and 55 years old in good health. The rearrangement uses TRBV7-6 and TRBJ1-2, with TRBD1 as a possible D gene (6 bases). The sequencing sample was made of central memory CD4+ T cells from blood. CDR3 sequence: CASSLQAGAGYTF. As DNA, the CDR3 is TGTGCCAGCAGCTTACAGGCGGGGGCCGGCTACACCTTC.